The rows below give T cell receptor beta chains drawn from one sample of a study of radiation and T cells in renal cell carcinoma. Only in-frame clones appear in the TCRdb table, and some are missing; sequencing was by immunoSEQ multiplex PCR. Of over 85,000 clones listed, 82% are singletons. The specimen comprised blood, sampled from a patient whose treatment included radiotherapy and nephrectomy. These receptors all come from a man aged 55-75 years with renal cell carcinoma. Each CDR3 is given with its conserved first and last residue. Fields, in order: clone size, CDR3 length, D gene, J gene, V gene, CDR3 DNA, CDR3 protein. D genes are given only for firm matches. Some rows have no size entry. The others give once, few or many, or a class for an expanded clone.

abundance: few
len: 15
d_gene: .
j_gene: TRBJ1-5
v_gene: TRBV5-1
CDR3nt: TGCGCCAGCAGCTTGGCGGGGGATAGCAATCAGCCCCAGCATTTT
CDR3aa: CASSLAGDSNQPQHF

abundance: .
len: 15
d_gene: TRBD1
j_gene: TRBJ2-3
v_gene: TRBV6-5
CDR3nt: TGTGCCAGCAGTTTACAGGGGGCTCGCACAGATACGCAGTATTTT
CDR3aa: CASSLQGARTDTQYF

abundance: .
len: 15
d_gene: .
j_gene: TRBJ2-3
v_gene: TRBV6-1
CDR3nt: TGTGCCAGCAGAAGGGGGGGCAGCTGGACAGATACGCAGTATTTT
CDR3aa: CASRRGGSWTDTQYF

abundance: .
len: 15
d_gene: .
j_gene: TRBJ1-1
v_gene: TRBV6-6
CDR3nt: TGTGCCAGCAGTTCACAGAGGGATAAACTCACTGAAGCTTTCTTT
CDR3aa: CASSSQRDKLTEAFF

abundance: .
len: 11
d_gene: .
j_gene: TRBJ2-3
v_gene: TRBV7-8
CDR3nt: TGTGCCAGCAGCTTATTAGATACGCAGTATTTT
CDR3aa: CASSLLDTQYF

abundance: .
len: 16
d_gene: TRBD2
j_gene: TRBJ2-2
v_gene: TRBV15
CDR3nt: TGTGCCACCAGGTCTCCGGGACTAACGAACACCGGGGAGCTGTTTTTT
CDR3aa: CATRSPGLTNTGELFF

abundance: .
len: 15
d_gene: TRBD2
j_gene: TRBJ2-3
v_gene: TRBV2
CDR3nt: TGTGCCAGCAGTCGGACTAGCGGGAGCGCGGATACGCAGTATTTT
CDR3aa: CASSRTSGSADTQYF

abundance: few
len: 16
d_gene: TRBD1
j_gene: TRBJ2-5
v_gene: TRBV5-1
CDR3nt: TGCGCCAGCAGCTTGGGGTCGACAGGGGCGGGGGAGACCCAGTACTTC
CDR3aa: CASSLGSTGAGETQYF

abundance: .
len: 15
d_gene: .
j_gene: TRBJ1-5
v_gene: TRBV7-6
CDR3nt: TGTGCCAGCAGCCCCTCGACGGGAGGAAATCAGCCCCAGCATTTT
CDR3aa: CASSPSTGGNQPQHF

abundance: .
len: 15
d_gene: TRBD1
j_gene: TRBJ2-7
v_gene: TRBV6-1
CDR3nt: TGTGCCAGCAGTGTGTTCCAACGGACAGGGAACGAGCAGTACTTC
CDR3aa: CASSVFQRTGNEQYF

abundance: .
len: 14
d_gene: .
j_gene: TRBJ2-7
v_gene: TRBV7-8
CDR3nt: TGTGCCAGCAGCTTAGGCCTACAGGTTTACGAGCAGTACTTC
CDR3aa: CASSLGLQVYEQYF

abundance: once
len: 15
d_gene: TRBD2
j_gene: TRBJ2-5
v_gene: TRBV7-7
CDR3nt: TGTGCCAGCAGCTCCGTAGCGGGAGGAGCTGAGACCCAGTACTTC
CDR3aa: CASSSVAGGAETQYF

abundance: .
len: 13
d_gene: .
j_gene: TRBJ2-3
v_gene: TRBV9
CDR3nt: TGTGCCAGCAGCGTAGGGGGAACGGGTACGCAGTATTTT
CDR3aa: CASSVGGTGTQYF

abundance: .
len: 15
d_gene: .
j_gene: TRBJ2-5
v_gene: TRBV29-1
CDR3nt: TGCAGGGGTGGGAGACAGGTTTCCAGCCAAGAGACCCAGTACTTC
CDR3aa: CRGGRQVSSQETQYF

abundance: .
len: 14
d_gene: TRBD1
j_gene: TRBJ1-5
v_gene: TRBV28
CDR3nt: TGCGGTGCGACAACAGGGGAAGTCAATCAGCCCCAGCATTTT
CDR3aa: CGATTGEVNQPQHF

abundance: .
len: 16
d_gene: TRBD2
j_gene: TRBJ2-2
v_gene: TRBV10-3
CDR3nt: TGTGCCATCAGCTCTTACGGGAGGGGGTTTCCCGGGGAGCTGTTTTTT
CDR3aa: CAISSYGRGFPGELFF

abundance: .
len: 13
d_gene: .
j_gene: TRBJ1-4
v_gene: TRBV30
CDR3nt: TGTGCCTGCACAGGGAATACTAATGAAAAACTGTTTTTT
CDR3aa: CACTGNTNEKLFF

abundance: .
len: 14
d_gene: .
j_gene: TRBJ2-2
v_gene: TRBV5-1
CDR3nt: TGCGCCAGCAGCTTCCAGGGCAACACCGGGGAGCTGTTTTTT
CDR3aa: CASSFQGNTGELFF

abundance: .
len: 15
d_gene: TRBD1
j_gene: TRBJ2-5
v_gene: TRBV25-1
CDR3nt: TGTGCCAGCACCTGGTCGACAGGGGGGCAAGAGACCCAGTACTTC
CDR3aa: CASTWSTGGQETQYF

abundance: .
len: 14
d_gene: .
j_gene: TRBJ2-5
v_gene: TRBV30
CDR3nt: TGTGCCTGGAGTGAAGGAGATCGGGTGGAGACCCAGTACTTC
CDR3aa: CAWSEGDRVETQYF

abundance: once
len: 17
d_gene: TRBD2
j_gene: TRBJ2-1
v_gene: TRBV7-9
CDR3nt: TGTGCCAGCGGCCGCTTAATAGCGGGAGTGGGCCACAATGAGCAGTTCTTC
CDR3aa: CASGRLIAGVGHNEQFF

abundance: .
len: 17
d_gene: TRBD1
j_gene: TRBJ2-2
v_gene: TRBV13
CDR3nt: TGTGCCAGCAGCCCAACCGACAGGGCAGCGAACACCGGGGAGCTGTTTTTT
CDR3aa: CASSPTDRAANTGELFF

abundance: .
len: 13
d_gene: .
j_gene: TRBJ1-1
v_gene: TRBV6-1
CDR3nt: TGTGCCAGCAGCTTGACTGGGAGCGCTGAAGCTTTCTTT
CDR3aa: CASSLTGSAEAFF

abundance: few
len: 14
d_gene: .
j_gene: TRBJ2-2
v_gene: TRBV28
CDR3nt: TGTGCCAGCTATGGCAGCCCGAACACCGGGGAGCTGTTTTTT
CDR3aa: CASYGSPNTGELFF

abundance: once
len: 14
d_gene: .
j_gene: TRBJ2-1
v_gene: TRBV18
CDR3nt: TGTGCCAGCTCACCACCGGTGGGTGGGGATGAGCAGTTCTTC
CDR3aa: CASSPPVGGDEQFF

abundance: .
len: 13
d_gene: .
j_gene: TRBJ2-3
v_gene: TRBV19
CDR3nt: TGTGCCCTGGGGGGGCCGGGCACAGATACGCAGTATTTT
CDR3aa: CALGGPGTDTQYF

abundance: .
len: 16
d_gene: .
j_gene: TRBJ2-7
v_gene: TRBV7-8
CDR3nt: TGTGCCAGCAGCTTAGAAGGCGGAGTAGATCCCTACGAGCAGTACTTC
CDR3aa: CASSLEGGVDPYEQYF

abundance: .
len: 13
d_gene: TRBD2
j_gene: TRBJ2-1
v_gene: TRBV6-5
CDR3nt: TGTGCCAGCAGTCGTACTAGCGGGGTTGAGCAGTTCTTC
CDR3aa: CASSRTSGVEQFF

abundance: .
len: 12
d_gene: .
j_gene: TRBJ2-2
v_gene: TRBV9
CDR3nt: TGTGCCAGCTCACAGGCTACCGGGGAGCTGTTTTTT
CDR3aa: CASSQATGELFF

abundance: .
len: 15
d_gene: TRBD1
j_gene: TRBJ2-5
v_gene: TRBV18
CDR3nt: TGTGCCAGCTCACGGGGACAGGGTGGCCAAGAGACCCAGTACTTC
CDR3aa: CASSRGQGGQETQYF

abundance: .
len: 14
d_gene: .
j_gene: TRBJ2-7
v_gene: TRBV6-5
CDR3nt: TGTGCCAGCAGCGAGACCGCGATCTCCTACGAGCAGTACTTC
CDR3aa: CASSETAISYEQYF

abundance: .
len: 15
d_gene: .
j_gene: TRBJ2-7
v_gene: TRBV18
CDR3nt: TGTGCCAGCTCAGCCCCAGGTTCTGGCGCCTACGAGCAGTACTTC
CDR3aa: CASSAPGSGAYEQYF

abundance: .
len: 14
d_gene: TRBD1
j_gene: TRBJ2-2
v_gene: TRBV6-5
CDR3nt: TGTGCCAGCAACCTCGACAGGGGAACCGGGGAGCTGTTTTTT
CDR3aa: CASNLDRGTGELFF

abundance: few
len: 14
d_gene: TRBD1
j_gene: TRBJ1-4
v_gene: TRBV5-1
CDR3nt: TGCGCCAGCAGCTTGGCCGGGACAGGGGAAAAACTGTTTTTT
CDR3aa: CASSLAGTGEKLFF